This is a list of T cell receptor beta chains from one sample in a study of post-analysis software for immune sequencing data. TCRdb analysed the PCR reads with MiXCR anew, one entry per CDR3 protein. Here the sample spans over 700,000 distinct CDR3 sequences, 25% to 30% being singletons. Sequencing used blood. The receptors shown here come from a girl between 5 and 17 years old with multiple sclerosis. Each CDR3 is given with its conserved first and last residue.

V: TRBV15; J: TRBJ2-1; CDR3: CATSRDLGGGAYNEQFF
V: TRBV24-1; J: TRBJ2-3; CDR3: CATSVRLQGTDTQYF
V: TRBV20-1; J: TRBJ1-5; CDR3: CSARDQGWVDQPQHF
V: TRBV20-1; J: TRBJ2-4; CDR3: CSARRSGTDKNIQYF
V: TRBV12-3/TRBV12-4; J: TRBJ2-3; CDR3: CASRPSTDTQYF
V: TRBV24-1; J: TRBJ2-3; CDR3: CATSSGVMVADTQYF
V: TRBV2; J: NA; CDR3: CASSGSGEQYF
V: TRBV12-3/TRBV12-4; J: TRBJ2-1; CDR3: CASSGGPRSEQFF
V: TRBV6-1; J: TRBJ2-5; CDR3: CASSEPLETQYF
V: TRBV7-9; J: TRBJ1-6; CDR3: CASSLQASPLHF
V: TRBV6-5; J: TRBJ1-1; CDR3: CASSGSTDTEAFF
V: TRBV4-1; J: TRBJ1-1; CDR3: CASSHAPLQGHTEAFF
V: TRBV24-1; J: TRBJ1-2; CDR3: CATSDRGPNYGYTF
V: TRBV14; J: TRBJ2-1; CDR3: CASSQVNEQFF
V: TRBV6-5; J: TRBJ1-1; CDR3: CASRRQAINTEAFF
V: TRBV3-1; J: TRBJ2-5; CDR3: CASSQFEETQYF
V: TRBV20-1; J: TRBJ2-3; CDR3: CSVRRSGRAFPDTQYF
V: TRBV7-2; J: TRBJ2-1; CDR3: CASSLSLAALNEQFF
V: TRBV6-5; J: TRBJ1-5; CDR3: CASSTSRARGQPQHF
V: TRBV7-2; J: TRBJ2-6; CDR3: CASSLRAEQFKTF
V: TRBV29-1; J: TRBJ2-3; CDR3: CSVLASGTDTQYF
V: TRBV20-1; J: TRBJ1-4; CDR3: CSAPNRASNEKLFF
V: TRBV29-1; J: TRBJ1-1; CDR3: CSVEEWTQAFF
V: TRBV9; J: TRBJ1-6; CDR3: CASSGPGLHF
V: TRBV4-1; J: TRBJ2-2; CDR3: CASSQDAGYTGELFF
V: TRBV6-1; J: TRBJ1-6; CDR3: CASSRDRRDSPLHF
V: TRBV6-5; J: TRBJ2-7; CDR3: CASSGQGPTYEQYF
V: TRBV12-3/TRBV12-4; J: TRBJ2-6; CDR3: CASSNSGANVPTF
V: TRBV6-4; J: TRBJ1-2; CDR3: CASSDGRGELGYTF
V: TRBV7-6; J: TRBJ1-2; CDR3: CASSPGGGLYGYTF
V: TRBV24-1; J: TRBJ2-1; CDR3: CATSAIDSYNEQFF
V: TRBV27; J: TRBJ2-7; CDR3: CASRSQALSYEQYF
V: TRBV5-1; J: TRBJ1-1; CDR3: CASSSGTMNTEAFF
V: TRBV7-2; J: TRBJ2-7; CDR3: CASSLAGTSGSPYEQYF
V: TRBV20-1; J: TRBJ1-1; CDR3: CSASRVANTEAFF
V: TRBV14; J: TRBJ2-7; CDR3: CASSRRLARADIRGQYF
V: TRBV2; J: TRBJ2-5; CDR3: CASRGQGVTQYF
V: TRBV7-9; J: TRBJ2-2; CDR3: CASSFGLAGADTGELFF
V: TRBV12-3/TRBV12-4; J: TRBJ1-1; CDR3: CASRLTGGGTEAFF
V: TRBV20-1; J: TRBJ2-1; CDR3: CSARDSPLQFF